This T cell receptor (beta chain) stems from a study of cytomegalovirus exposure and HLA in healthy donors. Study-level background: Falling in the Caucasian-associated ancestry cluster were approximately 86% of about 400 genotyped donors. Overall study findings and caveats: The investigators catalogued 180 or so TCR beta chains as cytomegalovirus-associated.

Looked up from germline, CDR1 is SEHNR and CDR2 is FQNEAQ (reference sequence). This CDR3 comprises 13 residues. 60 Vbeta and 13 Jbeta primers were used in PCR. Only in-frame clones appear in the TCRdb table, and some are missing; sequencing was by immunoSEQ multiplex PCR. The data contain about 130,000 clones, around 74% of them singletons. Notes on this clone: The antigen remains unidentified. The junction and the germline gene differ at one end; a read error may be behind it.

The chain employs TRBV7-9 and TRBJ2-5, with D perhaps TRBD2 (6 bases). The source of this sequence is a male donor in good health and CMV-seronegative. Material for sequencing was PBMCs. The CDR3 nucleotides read TGTTCCAGCAGCTTAGGAGGGCAAGAGACCCAGTACTTC. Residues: CSSSLGGQETQYF.